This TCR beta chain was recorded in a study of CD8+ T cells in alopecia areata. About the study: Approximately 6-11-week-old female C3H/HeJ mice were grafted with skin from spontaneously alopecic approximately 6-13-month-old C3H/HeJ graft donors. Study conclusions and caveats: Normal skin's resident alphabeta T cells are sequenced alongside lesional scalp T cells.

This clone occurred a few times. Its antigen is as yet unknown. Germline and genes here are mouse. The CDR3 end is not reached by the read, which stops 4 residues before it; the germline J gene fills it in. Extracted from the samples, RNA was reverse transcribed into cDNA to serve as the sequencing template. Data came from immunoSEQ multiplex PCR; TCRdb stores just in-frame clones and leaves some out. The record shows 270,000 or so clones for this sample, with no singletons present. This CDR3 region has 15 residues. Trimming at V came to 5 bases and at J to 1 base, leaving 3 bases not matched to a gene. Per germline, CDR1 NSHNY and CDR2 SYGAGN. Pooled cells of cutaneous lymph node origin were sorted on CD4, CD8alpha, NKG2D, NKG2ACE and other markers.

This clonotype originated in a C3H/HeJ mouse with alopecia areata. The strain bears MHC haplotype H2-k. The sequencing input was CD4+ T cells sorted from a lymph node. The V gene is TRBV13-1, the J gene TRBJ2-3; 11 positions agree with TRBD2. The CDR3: CASRTGGGGAETLYF. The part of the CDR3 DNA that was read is TGTGCCAGCAGGACTGGGGGGGGAGGTGCAGAA.